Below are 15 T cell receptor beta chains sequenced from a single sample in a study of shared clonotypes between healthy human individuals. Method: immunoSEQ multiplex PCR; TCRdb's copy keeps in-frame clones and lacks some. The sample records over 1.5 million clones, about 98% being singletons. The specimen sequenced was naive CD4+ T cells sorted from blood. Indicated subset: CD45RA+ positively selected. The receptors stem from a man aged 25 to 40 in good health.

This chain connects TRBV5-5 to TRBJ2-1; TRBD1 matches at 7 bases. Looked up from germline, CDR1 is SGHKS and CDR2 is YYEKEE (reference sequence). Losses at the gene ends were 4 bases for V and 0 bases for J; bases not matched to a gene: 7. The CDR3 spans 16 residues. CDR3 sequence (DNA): TGTGCCAGCAGCGGGGGACAGCTAAGCTCCTACAATGAGCAGTTCTTC. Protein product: CASSGGQLSSYNEQFF.

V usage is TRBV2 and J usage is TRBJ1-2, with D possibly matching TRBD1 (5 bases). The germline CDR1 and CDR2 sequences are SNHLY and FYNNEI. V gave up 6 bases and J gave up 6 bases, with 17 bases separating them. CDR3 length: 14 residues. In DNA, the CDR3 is TGTGCCAGCAGGCTGTCGGGGGTTCGGAATGGCTACACCTTC. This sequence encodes CASRLSGVRNGYTF.

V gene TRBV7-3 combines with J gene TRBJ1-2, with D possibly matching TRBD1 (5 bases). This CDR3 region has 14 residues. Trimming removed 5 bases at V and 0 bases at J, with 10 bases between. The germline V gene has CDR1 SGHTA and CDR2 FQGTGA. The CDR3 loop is CASSLDSSNYGYTF. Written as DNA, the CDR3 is TGTGCCAGCAGCCTAGACAGTTCTAACTATGGCTACACCTTC.

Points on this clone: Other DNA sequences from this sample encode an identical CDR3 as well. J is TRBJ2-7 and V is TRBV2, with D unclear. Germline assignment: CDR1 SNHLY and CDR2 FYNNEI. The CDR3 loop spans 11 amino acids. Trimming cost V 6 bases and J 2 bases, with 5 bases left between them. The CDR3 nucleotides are TGTGCCAGCAGCCCAACCTACGAGCAGTACTTC. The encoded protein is CASSPTYEQYF.

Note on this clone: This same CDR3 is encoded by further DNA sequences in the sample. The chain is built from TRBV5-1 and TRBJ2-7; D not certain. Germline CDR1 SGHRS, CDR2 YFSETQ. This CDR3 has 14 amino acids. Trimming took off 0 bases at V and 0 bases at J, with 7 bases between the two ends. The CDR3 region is CASSLATSSYEQYF. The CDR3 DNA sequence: TGCGCCAGCAGCTTGGCGACGTCCTCCTACGAGCAGTACTTC.

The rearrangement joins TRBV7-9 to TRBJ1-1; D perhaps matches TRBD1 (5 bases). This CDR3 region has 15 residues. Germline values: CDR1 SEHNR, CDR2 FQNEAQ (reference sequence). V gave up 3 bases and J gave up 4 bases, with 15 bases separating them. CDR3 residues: CASSFEGSGGTEAFF. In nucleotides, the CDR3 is TGTGCCAGCAGCTTCGAGGGGTCAGGCGGCACTGAAGCTTTCTTT.

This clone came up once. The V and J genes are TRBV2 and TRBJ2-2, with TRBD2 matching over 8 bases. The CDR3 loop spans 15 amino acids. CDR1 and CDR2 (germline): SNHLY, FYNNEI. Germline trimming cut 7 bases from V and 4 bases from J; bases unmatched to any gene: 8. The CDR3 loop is CASTFGLAGTGELFF. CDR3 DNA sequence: TGTGCCAGCACCTTCGGACTAGCAGGCACCGGGGAGCTGTTTTTT.

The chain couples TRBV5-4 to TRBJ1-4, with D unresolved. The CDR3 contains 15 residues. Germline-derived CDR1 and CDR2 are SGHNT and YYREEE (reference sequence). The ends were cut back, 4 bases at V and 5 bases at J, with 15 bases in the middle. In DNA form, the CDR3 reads TGTGCCAGCAGCGCCGACATCGTCCTAAATGAAAAACTGTTTTTT. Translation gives CASSADIVLNEKLFF.

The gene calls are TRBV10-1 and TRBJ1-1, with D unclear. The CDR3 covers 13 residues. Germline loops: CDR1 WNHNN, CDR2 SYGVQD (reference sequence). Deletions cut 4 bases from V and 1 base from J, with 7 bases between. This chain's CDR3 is CASSGSKNTEAFF. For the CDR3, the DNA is TGCGCCAGCAGTGGGTCTAAGAACACTGAAGCTTTCTTT.

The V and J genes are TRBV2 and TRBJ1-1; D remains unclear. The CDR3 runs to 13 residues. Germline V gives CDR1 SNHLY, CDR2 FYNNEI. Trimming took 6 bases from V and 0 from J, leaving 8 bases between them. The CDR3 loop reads CASSSAVNTEAFF. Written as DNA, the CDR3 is TGTGCCAGCAGCAGTGCAGTGAACACTGAAGCTTTCTTT. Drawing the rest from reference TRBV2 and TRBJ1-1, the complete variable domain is EPEVTQTPSHQVTQMGQEVILRCVPISNHLYFYWYRQILGQKVEFLVSFYNNEISEKSEIFDDQFSVERPDGSNFTLKIRSTKLEDSAMYFCASSSAVNTEAFFGQGTRLTVV.

The CDR3 loop is CSAPGMDEQYF. The CDR3 DNA follows: TGCAGTGCCCCCGGAATGGACGAGCAGTACTTC. This chain joins TRBV20-1 and TRBJ2-7; D remains ambiguous. V lost 6 bases and J lost 5, with 11 bases in between. Germline V lookup: CDR1 DFQATT, CDR2 SNEGSKA (reference sequence). The CDR3 spans 11 residues.

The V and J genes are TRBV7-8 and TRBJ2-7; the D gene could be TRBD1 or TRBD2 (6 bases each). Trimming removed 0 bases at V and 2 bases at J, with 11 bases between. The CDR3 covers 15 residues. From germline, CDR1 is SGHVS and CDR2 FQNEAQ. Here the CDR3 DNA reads TGTGCCAGCAGCTTAGCGCAAAGGGGGGCCTACGAGCAGTACTTC. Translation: CASSLAQRGAYEQYF.

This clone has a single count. The CDR3 region has the DNA TGTGCCAGCAGCTTAGCACTCGGGGGAGACAATGAGCAGTTCTTC. It is translated as CASSLALGGDNEQFF. V is TRBV13 and J is TRBJ2-1, with a possible D match to TRBD2 (6 bases). CDR1 is PRHDT and CDR2 is FYEKMQ in the germline V gene (reference sequence). The CDR3 length is 15 residues. V was clipped by 1 base and J by 5 bases, with 12 bases between them.

DNA for the CDR3: TGTGCCAGCAGCCTACAGGGGGCTGGCGTGTACGAGCAGTACTTC. Its protein product is CASSLQGAGVYEQYF. V gene TRBV5-5 combines with J gene TRBJ2-7; 9 bases align to TRBD1. Germline V CDR1 and CDR2: SGHKS, YYEKEE (reference sequence). Losses at the gene ends were 4 bases for V and 4 bases for J; bases not matched to a gene: 9. The CDR3 length is 15 residues.

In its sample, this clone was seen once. CDR3 in amino acids: CASSEGTIIVNEQYF. For the CDR3, the DNA is TGTGCCAGCAGTGAAGGGACAATTATAGTGAACGAGCAGTACTTC. The chain is built from TRBV6-1 and TRBJ2-7; D might be TRBD1 (5 bases). The CDR3 has 15 amino acids. Germline-derived CDR1 and CDR2 are MNHNS and SASEGT. With 1 base removed from V and 5 bases from J, the gap between germline ends came to 15 bases.